This T cell receptor beta chain was found in a study of shared clonotypes between healthy human individuals. Here immunoSEQ multiplex PCR was the method, and the copy in TCRdb shows in-frame clones only, minus some. The data show about 480,000 clones, 70% to 80% seen once. The CDR3 is made up of 16 amino acids. V gave up 5 bases and J gave up 1 base; unmatched junction bases: 10. Germline V gives CDR1 MDHEN, CDR2 SYDVKM. The specimen was PBMCs. The receptor comes from a woman aged 40-49 years in good health. Some clones in this sample may be carry-over from other donors' samples. The chain is built from TRBV28 and TRBJ1-1; 7 bases map to TRBD1. The CDR3 loop reads CASSLHYAGGNTEAFF. The CDR3 bases are TGTGCCAGCAGTCTCCACTACGCAGGGGGGAACACTGAAGCTTTCTTT.